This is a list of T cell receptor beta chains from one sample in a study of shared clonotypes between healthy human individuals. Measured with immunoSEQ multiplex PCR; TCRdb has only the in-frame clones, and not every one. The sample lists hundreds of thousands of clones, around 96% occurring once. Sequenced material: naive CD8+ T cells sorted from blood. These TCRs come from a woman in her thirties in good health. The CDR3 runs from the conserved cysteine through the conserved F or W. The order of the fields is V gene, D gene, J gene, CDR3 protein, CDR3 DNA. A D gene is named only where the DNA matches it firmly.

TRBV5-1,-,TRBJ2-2,CASSFWEAGELFF,TGCGCCAGCAGCTTTTGGGAGGCCGGGGAGCTGTTTTTT
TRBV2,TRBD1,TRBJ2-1,CASSATPTGGPYNEQFF,TGTGCCAGCAGTGCTACGCCGACAGGGGGCCCCTACAATGAGCAGTTCTTC
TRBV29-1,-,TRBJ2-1,CSVEGGDSLPYEQFF,TGCAGCGTTGAAGGAGGGGACTCCCTTCCCTATGAGCAGTTCTTC
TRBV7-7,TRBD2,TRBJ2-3,CASSRGLAGDTQYF,TGTGCCAGCAGCCGGGGACTAGCGGGTGATACGCAGTATTTT
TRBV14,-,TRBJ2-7,CASSQRSYEQYF,TGTGCCAGCAGCCAACGGTCCTACGAGCAGTACTTC
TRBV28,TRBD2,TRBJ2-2,CASSSRLAEYTGELFF,TGTGCCAGCAGTTCTAGACTAGCGGAATACACCGGGGAGCTGTTTTTT
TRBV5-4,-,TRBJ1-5,CASSLGQGPNQPQHF,TGTGCCAGCAGCTTAGGGCAGGGCCCAAATCAGCCCCAGCATTTT
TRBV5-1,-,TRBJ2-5,CASSSPGWGEVVRETQYF,TGCGCCAGCAGCAGCCCCGGTTGGGGCGAAGTAGTCCGGGAGACCCAGTACTTC
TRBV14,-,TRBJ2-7,CASSQKLGRGTYPYEQYF,TGTGCCAGCAGCCAAAAATTGGGGCGAGGGACATACCCCTACGAGCAGTACTTC
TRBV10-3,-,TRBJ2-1,CAISDPGASYNEQFF,TGTGCCATCAGTGACCCCGGAGCCAGCTACAATGAGCAGTTCTTC
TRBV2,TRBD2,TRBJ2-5,CASTASGAWTQYF,TGTGCCAGCACCGCTAGCGGGGCGTGGACCCAGTACTTC
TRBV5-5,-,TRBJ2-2,CASSFVLVDGELFF,TGTGCCAGCAGCTTCGTACTAGTTGACGGGGAGCTGTTTTTT
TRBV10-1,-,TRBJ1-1,CGVENTEAFF,TGTGGAGTCGAGAACACTGAAGCTTTCTTT
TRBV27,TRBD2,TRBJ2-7,CASSLGGSINEQYF,TGTGCCAGCAGTTTAGGCGGGAGCATCAACGAGCAGTACTTC
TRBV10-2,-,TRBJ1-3,CASSESNGGSGNTIYF,TGCGCCAGCAGTGAGTCCAACGGGGGATCTGGAAACACCATATATTTT
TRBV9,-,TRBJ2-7,CASSVDGLASYEQYF,TGTGCCAGCAGCGTAGACGGGCTAGCGAGCTACGAGCAGTACTTC
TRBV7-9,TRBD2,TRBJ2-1,CASSPGGEQFF,TGTGCCAGCAGTCCGGGGGGTGAGCAGTTCTTC
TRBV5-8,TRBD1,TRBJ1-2,CATQGARGYTF,TGTGCCACCCAGGGGGCACGCGGCTACACCTTC
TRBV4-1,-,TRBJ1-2,CASSQPGLLGYTF,TGCGCCAGCAGCCAACCAGGGCTCCTTGGCTACACCTTC
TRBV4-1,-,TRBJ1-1,CASTLGFRSPNTEAFF,TGCGCCAGCACTTTGGGGTTTAGGTCTCCGAACACTGAAGCTTTCTTT
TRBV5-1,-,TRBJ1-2,CASSLLGPGYTF,TGCGCCAGCAGCTTATTAGGTCCAGGCTACACCTTC
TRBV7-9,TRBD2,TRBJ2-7,CASSPLAGDVYEQYF,TGTGCCAGCAGCCCCCTCGCGGGAGATGTCTACGAGCAGTACTTC
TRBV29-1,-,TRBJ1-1,CSVERDQVGAFF,TGCAGCGTAGAAAGAGATCAGGTCGGAGCTTTCTTT
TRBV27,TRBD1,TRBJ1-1,CASRDRNTEAFF,TGTGCCAGCCGGGACAGGAACACTGAAGCTTTCTTT
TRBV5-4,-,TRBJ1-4,CASSLSGNEKLFF,TGTGCCAGCAGCTTGTCTGGAAATGAAAAACTGTTTTTT
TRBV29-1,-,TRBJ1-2,CSVDSGTERFDYGYTF,TGCAGCGTTGATTCCGGGACGGAGAGGTTCGACTATGGCTACACCTTC
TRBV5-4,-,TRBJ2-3,CAGHGTSTDTQYF,TGTGCCGGACACGGAACCAGCACGGATACGCAGTATTTT
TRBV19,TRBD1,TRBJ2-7,CASSVDRGREQYF,TGTGCCAGTAGTGTCGACAGGGGGAGGGAGCAGTACTTC
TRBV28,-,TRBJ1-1,CASSSPLTGGDTEAFF,TGTGCCAGCAGTTCCCCCTTGACAGGAGGGGACACTGAAGCTTTCTTT
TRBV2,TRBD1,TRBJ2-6,CASRGTGLTGANVLTF,TGTGCCAGCAGGGGGACAGGGCTTACTGGGGCCAACGTCCTGACTTTC
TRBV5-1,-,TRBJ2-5,CASSFGVNQETQYF,TGCGCCAGCAGCTTCGGAGTTAACCAAGAGACCCAGTACTTC
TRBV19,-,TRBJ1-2,CASSRVPGGLDGYTF,TGTGCCAGTAGCAGGGTCCCCGGGGGTTTGGATGGCTACACCTTC
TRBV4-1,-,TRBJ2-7,CASSQEGYFVGRTYEQYF,TGCGCCAGCAGCCAAGAAGGGTATTTCGTTGGACGAACCTACGAGCAGTACTTC